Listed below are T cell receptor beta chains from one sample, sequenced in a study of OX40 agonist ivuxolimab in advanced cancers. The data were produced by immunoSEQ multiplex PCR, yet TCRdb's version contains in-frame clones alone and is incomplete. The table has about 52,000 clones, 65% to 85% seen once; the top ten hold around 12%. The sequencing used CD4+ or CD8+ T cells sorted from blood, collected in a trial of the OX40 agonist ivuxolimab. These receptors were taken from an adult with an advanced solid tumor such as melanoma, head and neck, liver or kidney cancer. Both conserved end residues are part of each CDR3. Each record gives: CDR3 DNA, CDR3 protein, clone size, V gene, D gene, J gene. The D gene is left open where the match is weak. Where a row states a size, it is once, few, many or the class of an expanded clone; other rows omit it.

DNA: TGCAGCGTTGTTTTAGCGGGAGGGAACAATGAGCAGTTCTTC
CDR3: CSVVLAGGNNEQFF
size: .
V: TRBV29-1
D: TRBD2
J: TRBJ2-1

DNA: TGTGCCAGCAGTTACTCGGGACAGACCTATGGCTACACCTTC
CDR3: CASSYSGQTYGYTF
size: .
V: TRBV6-5
D: TRBD1
J: TRBJ1-2

DNA: TGTGCCAGCAGCTCGGGACCCCCCTCCTACAATGAGCAGTTCTTC
CDR3: CASSSGPPSYNEQFF
size: .
V: TRBV11-3
D: .
J: TRBJ2-1

DNA: TGTGCCAGCAGCTTAGAGGGGACAGTCTCTGGAAACACCATATATTTT
CDR3: CASSLEGTVSGNTIYF
size: .
V: TRBV7-9
D: TRBD1
J: TRBJ1-3

DNA: TGTGCCAGCAGTGACATCCGGGACCCCAGGGGCACAGATACGCAGTATTTT
CDR3: CASSDIRDPRGTDTQYF
size: .
V: TRBV28
D: .
J: TRBJ2-3

DNA: TGTGCCAGCAGCTTAATGGGGCAGGAGACCCAGTACTTC
CDR3: CASSLMGQETQYF
size: .
V: TRBV7-3
D: .
J: TRBJ2-5

DNA: TGTGCCAGCAGCCCAGGGGTAGCGGGGGCCAGCACAGATACGCAGTATTTT
CDR3: CASSPGVAGASTDTQYF
size: .
V: TRBV9
D: TRBD2
J: TRBJ2-3

DNA: TGTGCCAGCAGCCGTATGTCCCGGGTCGATGAGCAGTTCTTC
CDR3: CASSRMSRVDEQFF
size: .
V: TRBV9
D: .
J: TRBJ2-1

DNA: TGTGCCAGCAGCTCGGGACTAGCTGGGGAGCAGTTCTTC
CDR3: CASSSGLAGEQFF
size: .
V: TRBV7-3
D: TRBD2
J: TRBJ2-1

DNA: TGTGCCAGCTTGAGAAGTGTCTATAGCAATCAGCCCCAGCATTTT
CDR3: CASLRSVYSNQPQHF
size: once
V: TRBV2
D: .
J: TRBJ1-5

DNA: TGTGCCAGCAGTGATGCCAGTAAAAACATTCAGTACTTC
CDR3: CASSDASKNIQYF
size: medium-sized
V: TRBV2
D: .
J: TRBJ2-4

DNA: TGTGCCAGTAGTATCCGGGACAGGGACGTCGGGGCCAACGTCCTGACTTTC
CDR3: CASSIRDRDVGANVLTF
size: .
V: TRBV19
D: TRBD1
J: TRBJ2-6

DNA: TGTGCCAGAAGCCACCAGGGAACCCAAAGGGCGGACACTGAAGCTTTCTTT
CDR3: CARSHQGTQRADTEAFF
size: .
V: TRBV5-3
D: .
J: TRBJ1-1

DNA: TGTGCCAGCAGCGTGGGACTAGCGGGAGGTTGGGAGACCCAGTACTTC
CDR3: CASSVGLAGGWETQYF
size: .
V: TRBV5-8
D: TRBD2
J: TRBJ2-5

DNA: TGTGCCAGCTCCCCCCAGGCCGCACGCTCTGGAAACACCATATATTTT
CDR3: CASSPQAARSGNTIYF
size: once
V: TRBV18
D: .
J: TRBJ1-3

DNA: TGTGCCAGCAGTGTGGGGTCTGCCCAAGAGACCCAGTACTTC
CDR3: CASSVGSAQETQYF
size: .
V: TRBV6-1
D: .
J: TRBJ2-5

DNA: TGTGCCATCAGTGAGTCTCAACTCCTTAGGGGAAAAAACATTCAGTACTTC
CDR3: CAISESQLLRGKNIQYF
size: .
V: TRBV10-3
D: .
J: TRBJ2-4

DNA: TGTGCCTGGAGCCGGACAGGGAGGACTGAAGCTTTCTTT
CDR3: CAWSRTGRTEAFF
size: .
V: TRBV30
D: TRBD1
J: TRBJ1-1

DNA: TGTGCCATCAGTGAGTCGGGGTTGAGGACGGGTAACTATGGCTACACCTTC
CDR3: CAISESGLRTGNYGYTF
size: .
V: TRBV10-3
D: .
J: TRBJ1-2

DNA: TGTGCCATCAACGACCCCGGACAGGGCACTGAAGCTTTCTTT
CDR3: CAINDPGQGTEAFF
size: once
V: TRBV10-3
D: TRBD1
J: TRBJ1-1

DNA: TGTGCCAGCAGCTCCTTAGCGGGAGGCCCCGGTAATGAGCAGTTCTTC
CDR3: CASSSLAGGPGNEQFF
size: once
V: TRBV5-6
D: TRBD2
J: TRBJ2-1

DNA: TGTGCCAGCAGCGCAGGCCCGAGCTCCTATAATTCACCCCTCCACTTT
CDR3: CASSAGPSSYNSPLHF
size: .
V: TRBV7-6
D: .
J: TRBJ1-6

DNA: TGTGCCAGCAGCCCCGAACCAGCGGGAACCCCTGTGGCCAAAAACATTCAGTACTTC
CDR3: CASSPEPAGTPVAKNIQYF
size: once
V: TRBV7-8
D: TRBD2
J: TRBJ2-4

DNA: TGTGCCAGCAGCTTAAGTTTGGGGGAGCCCCAGCATTTT
CDR3: CASSLSLGEPQHF
size: .
V: TRBV7-3
D: .
J: TRBJ1-5

DNA: TGCGCCAGCAGCTTGGGTGTTCAAGAGACCCAGTACTTC
CDR3: CASSLGVQETQYF
size: .
V: TRBV5-1
D: .
J: TRBJ2-5

DNA: TGTGCCAGCAGTAAACAGGGGACCTACAATGAGCAGTTCTTC
CDR3: CASSKQGTYNEQFF
size: .
V: TRBV6-5
D: TRBD1
J: TRBJ2-1

DNA: TGTGCCAGCAGCCACGAGTCGGCCCATGAGCAGTTCTTC
CDR3: CASSHESAHEQFF
size: .
V: TRBV7-2
D: .
J: TRBJ2-1

DNA: TGTGCCAGCAGTTTTGTCGGTCGGCAGGGCGAGCAGTACTTC
CDR3: CASSFVGRQGEQYF
size: .
V: TRBV28
D: .
J: TRBJ2-7

DNA: TGTGCCAGCAGTGGCAGATTATCCGGGGAGGGCCAGCCCCAGCATTTT
CDR3: CASSGRLSGEGQPQHF
size: .
V: TRBV6-1
D: .
J: TRBJ1-5

DNA: TGTGCCAGCAGCCGACCAGGAGTTCAGCCCCAGCATTTT
CDR3: CASSRPGVQPQHF
size: .
V: TRBV7-8
D: .
J: TRBJ1-5

DNA: TGTGCCAGCAGCTTGGCGGGACAGGGGGCGACTGAAGCTTTCTTT
CDR3: CASSLAGQGATEAFF
size: .
V: TRBV5-6
D: TRBD1
J: TRBJ1-1

DNA: TGCGCCAGCAGCTTGCTCGAGCTAGCGGGGCCCTACAATGAGCAGTTCTTC
CDR3: CASSLLELAGPYNEQFF
size: .
V: TRBV5-1
D: TRBD2
J: TRBJ2-1

DNA: TGCAGCGTTGAAGATTGGTCAGGGGGAAGTAATTATGGCTACACCTTC
CDR3: CSVEDWSGGSNYGYTF
size: once
V: TRBV29-1
D: TRBD1
J: TRBJ1-2

DNA: TGTGCCAGCAGCGAAAGAACGGGACAGAACACTGAAGCTTTCTTT
CDR3: CASSERTGQNTEAFF
size: few
V: TRBV28
D: .
J: TRBJ1-1

DNA: TGCGCCAGCAGCTTGGAGGGGACAGGGGGCTTTGGCTACACCTTC
CDR3: CASSLEGTGGFGYTF
size: once
V: TRBV5-1
D: TRBD1
J: TRBJ1-2

DNA: TGTGCCAGCAGTAAGGCTAGCGGGAGTTACGAGCAGTACTTC
CDR3: CASSKASGSYEQYF
size: .
V: TRBV6-6
D: TRBD2
J: TRBJ2-7

DNA: TGTGCCAGCAGCTTAGTCAGTGACACCGGGGAGCTGTTTTTT
CDR3: CASSLVSDTGELFF
size: .
V: TRBV7-2
D: .
J: TRBJ2-2

DNA: TGTGCCAGCAGCGCTATCGGGTTTCGGTACAATGAGCAGTTCTTC
CDR3: CASSAIGFRYNEQFF
size: .
V: TRBV11-2
D: .
J: TRBJ2-1

DNA: TGTGCCAGCAGCTTGGACCCCCCCGGGTCGACCGGGGAGCTGTTTTTT
CDR3: CASSLDPPGSTGELFF
size: .
V: TRBV7-2
D: .
J: TRBJ2-2

DNA: TGTGCCAGCAGCCCCGGACTAGCTTCCTCCACAGATACGCAGTATTTT
CDR3: CASSPGLASSTDTQYF
size: few
V: TRBV9
D: TRBD2
J: TRBJ2-3

DNA: TGTGCTAGTGGTCGTGGTGATGTGGAAGAGACCCAGTACTTC
CDR3: CASGRGDVEETQYF
size: .
V: TRBV12-5
D: .
J: TRBJ2-5